The 27 T cell receptor beta chains listed next were all sequenced from one sample in a study of T cell clonotyping in hematopoietic cell transplantation. TCRdb's copy holds only in-frame clones and misses some; the assay was immunoSEQ multiplex PCR. The repertoire has 25,000 to 30,000 clones, around 82% of them found once; the top ten carry about 1.8%. As for time point: recipient sample about 28 days before transplant, after cytoreduction. The source material was peripheral blood mononuclear cells, sampled before stem cell transplant. The receptors stem from a middle-aged man with acute myeloid leukemia. Some clones in this sample may be carry-over from other donors' samples.

This chain links TRBV27 with TRBJ1-5; D may be TRBD1 (6 bases). This CDR3 comprises 16 residues. Germline CDR1 reads MNHEY; CDR2 reads SMNVEV (reference sequence). V lost 6 bases to trimming and J lost 2 bases, with 17 bases between them. The CDR3, as DNA: TGTGCCAGCAGCCTCGGGGGGGCGAGGGGCAATCAGCCCCAGCATTTT. Its protein product is CASSLGGARGNQPQHF.

This clone was picked up a small number of times. The V call is TRBV28, the J call TRBJ1-6; 7 bases line up with TRBD1. CDR3 length: 14 residues. Germline CDR1 reads MDHEN; CDR2 reads SYDVKM. The trim removed 3 bases at V and 11 bases at J, leaving 7 bases unmatched. CDR3 DNA sequence: TGTGCCAGCAGTTTTGGCGGCAGGGGGACACCCCTCCACTTT. It specifies CASSFGGRGTPLHF.

The chain employs TRBV10-3 and TRBJ2-7; 12 nucleotides agree with TRBD2. Trimming removed 6 bases from V and 2 bases from J; junction bases left unmatched: 2. Germline loops: CDR1 ENHRY, CDR2 SYGVKD. There are 14 residues in the CDR3. CDR3 protein: CAISLAGGPYEQYF. DNA for the CDR3: TGTGCCATCAGCCTAGCGGGAGGGCCCTACGAGCAGTACTTC.

V gene TRBV25-1 combines with J gene TRBJ1-2; no clear D. Trimming pared 1 base from V and 5 bases from J, leaving 14 bases between. The CDR3 length is 15 residues. Germline V gives CDR1 MGHDK, CDR2 SYGVNS. CDR3 bases: TGTGCCAGCAGTGAATTGGACGCGGCCATGTATGGCTACACCTTC. The encoded protein is CASSELDAAMYGYTF.

The J gene is TRBJ2-2, the V gene TRBV7-2, with D maybe TRBD1 (6 bases). Deletions cut 2 bases from V and 1 base from J, with 11 bases between. The CDR3 is made up of 16 amino acids. CDR1 SGHTA and CDR2 FQGNSA come from the germline V gene. The CDR3 protein is CASSLSSRGNTGELFF. DNA for the CDR3: TGTGCCAGCAGCTTATCCTCCAGGGGGAACACCGGGGAGCTGTTTTTT.

The chain recombines TRBV5-4 with TRBJ2-7, with TRBD2 as a possible D gene (5 bases). The CDR3 runs 15 residues. The germline V and J ends were trimmed by 0 bases and 3 bases, with 13 bases remaining between them. Germline CDR1 is SGHNT and CDR2 is YYREEE (reference sequence). CDR3 amino acids: CASSLDRNEGYEQYF. The CDR3 nucleotides read TGTGCCAGCAGCTTGGACAGAAATGAGGGCTACGAGCAGTACTTC.

This clone was detected a few times. V gene TRBV21-1 combines with J gene TRBJ2-7. TRBV21-1 is annotated as a pseudogene. This CDR3 comprises 14 residues. Written as DNA, the CDR3 is TGTGCCAGCAGCCGTATCTCGGACTCCTACGAGCAGTACTTC. Amino acids: CASSRISDSYEQYF.

CDR3 nucleotide sequence: TGTGCCAGCAGCCTAGGAGGACAGGGGGAGACCCAGTACTTC. It translates to CASSLGGQGETQYF. The chain joins TRBV7-2 to TRBJ2-5; 9 nucleotides match TRBD1. The germline V gene has CDR1 SGHTA and CDR2 FQGNSA. The ends lost 5 bases at V and 5 bases at J; junction bases unmatched: 6. The CDR3 has 14 residues.

The chain is built from TRBV4-2 and TRBJ1-1; D is perhaps TRBD1 (5 bases). V gave up 4 bases and J gave up 1 base, with 10 bases separating them. Germline-derived CDR1 and CDR2 are LGHNA and YNFKEQ. This CDR3 region has 14 residues. The CDR3 sequence: CASSPDGGNTEAFF. As DNA, the CDR3 is TGTGCCAGCAGCCCTGATGGGGGGAACACTGAAGCTTTCTTT.

This clone was seen a handful of times. The chain couples TRBV11-3 to TRBJ2-3; D possibly corresponds to TRBD2 (6 bases). The V and J ends lost 1 base and 1 base respectively, with 12 bases between them. This CDR3 comprises 16 residues. CDR1 is SGHNT, CDR2 YENEEA, per germline. The CDR3 DNA sequence: TGTGCCAGCAGCTTAGCGTGGCGGGGAGGCACAGATACGCAGTATTTT. Translation: CASSLAWRGGTDTQYF.

The rearrangement links TRBV11-3 to TRBJ1-1; perhaps TRBD1 as D (6 bases). Germline CDR1 SGHNT, CDR2 YENEEA. Trimming removed 6 bases at V and 5 bases at J, with 10 bases between. There are 12 residues in the CDR3. The CDR3 sequence is CASRDDRTEAFF. The CDR3 nucleotides are TGTGCCAGCAGAGACGACAGGACTGAAGCTTTCTTT.

This chain connects TRBV6-1 to TRBJ1-1, with D perhaps TRBD1 (5 bases). V was shortened by 6 bases and J by 3 bases, with 11 bases between the two germline ends. The V gene's germline CDR1 is MNHNS and CDR2 SASEGT. The CDR3 length is 13 residues. This CDR3 reads CASRGTWDTEAFF. The CDR3 region has the DNA TGTGCCAGCAGGGGGACCTGGGACACTGAAGCTTTCTTT.

The chain couples TRBV4-3 to TRBJ1-2; 7 positions match TRBD1. Germline values: CDR1 LGHNA, CDR2 YSLEER. The V segment lost 0 bases and the J segment 2 bases; nucleotides outside the gene matches: 9. The CDR3 is 17 residues long. As DNA, the CDR3 is TGCGCCAGCAGCCAAGACCTCGCCGGGACAGTCAACTATGGCTACACCTTC. The encoded protein is CASSQDLAGTVNYGYTF.

This clone was seen only once. The chain carries TRBV6-1 and TRBJ1-2; D is possibly TRBD1 (5 bases). CDR3 length equals 13 residues. Trimming took off 4 bases at V and 1 base at J, with 7 bases between the two ends. CDR1 is MNHNS and CDR2 is SASEGT in the germline V gene. This chain's CDR3 is CASSVTVNYGYTF. CDR3 DNA: TGTGCCAGCAGTGTGACAGTTAACTATGGCTACACCTTC.

This sequence joins TRBV7-9 and TRBJ2-7; 7 nucleotides agree with TRBD2. The CDR3 runs to 15 residues. Germline values: CDR1 SEHNR, CDR2 FQNEAQ (reference sequence). The trim removed 4 bases at V and 2 bases at J, leaving 8 bases unmatched. This CDR3 is CASSSTRGRAYEQYF. CDR3 nucleotide sequence: TGTGCCAGCAGCTCAACCCGGGGGAGGGCCTACGAGCAGTACTTC.

The chain has TRBV5-1 and TRBJ2-1; 8 bases map to TRBD1. The V gene end was trimmed by 0 bases and the J gene end by 1 base; junction bases not matched to a gene: 6. The CDR3 has 17 amino acids. Germline CDR1 is SGHRS and CDR2 is YFSETQ. Here the CDR3 reads CASSLGPGGLSYNEQFF. The DNA of the CDR3 is TGCGCCAGCAGCTTGGGTCCAGGGGGCTTGTCCTACAATGAGCAGTTCTTC.

This chain uses TRBV11-2 with TRBJ2-7, with 7 nucleotides matching TRBD1. Germline CDR1 and CDR2: SGHAT and FQNNGV. The V gene end was trimmed by 2 bases and the J gene end by 5 bases; junction bases not matched to a gene: 6. The CDR3 is 14 residues long. CDR3 nucleotides: TGTGCCAGCAGCTTACCACAGGGGAGCCACGAGCAGTACTTC. This gives the protein CASSLPQGSHEQYF. Full variable domain (outside the CDR3, taken from reference TRBV11-2 and TRBJ2-7): EAGVAQSPRYKIIEKRQSVAFWCNPISGHATLYWYQQILGQGPKLLIQFQNNGVVDDSQLPKDRFSAERLKGVDSTLKIQPAKLEDSAVYLCASSLPQGSHEQYFGPGTRLTVT.

The chain has TRBV7-9 and TRBJ2-5, with TRBD2 as a possible D gene (6 bases). The CDR3 covers 16 residues. Trimming stripped 5 bases from V and 1 base from J, with 17 bases between. In germline, CDR1 is SEHNR, CDR2 FQNEAQ (reference sequence). CDR3 protein: CASSPRGSGPQETQYF. The CDR3 DNA reads as TGTGCCAGCAGCCCCCGGGGTAGCGGCCCCCAAGAGACCCAGTACTTC.

The J gene is TRBJ1-2, the V gene TRBV5-1; 8 bases fit TRBD1. From germline, CDR1 is SGHRS and CDR2 YFSETQ. The CDR3 contains 15 residues. V lost 4 bases and J lost 3; bases outside the gene matches: 8. CDR3 in DNA: TGCGCCAGCAGCACTACCGCGACAGGGGACTATGGCTACACCTTC. Amino acid sequence: CASSTTATGDYGYTF.

The chain joins TRBV4-3 to TRBJ1-2, with D hard to call. Trimming took 1 base from V and 6 from J, leaving 18 bases between them. The CDR3 extends over 16 amino acids. From germline, CDR1 is LGHNA and CDR2 YSLEER. In DNA, the CDR3 is TGCGCCAGCAGCCAAGTCTTTCGGGTGAAGACACATGGCTACACCTTC. This codes for CASSQVFRVKTHGYTF.

This clone came up a few times. The chain carries TRBV21-1 and TRBJ1-5. TRBV21-1 is recorded as a pseudogene. The CDR3 loop spans 22 amino acids. The CDR3 sequence: CASSKEWVRGEKIPGFNQPQHF. In DNA, the CDR3 is TGTGCCAGCAGCAAAGAATGGGTTCGGGGAGAGAAAATACCGGGCTTCAATCAGCCCCAGCATTTT.

The CDR3 coding sequence is TGTGCCAGCAGCAATCTAGGTAGCTCCTACAATGAGCAGTTCTTC. The encoded protein is CASSNLGSSYNEQFF. J is TRBJ2-1 and V is TRBV13; D is unresolved. This CDR3 region has 15 residues. Trimming stripped 5 bases from V and 0 bases from J, with 11 bases between. In germline, CDR1 is PRHDT, CDR2 FYEKMQ (reference sequence).

V usage is TRBV5-4 and J usage is TRBJ2-2; possibly TRBD2 for D (6 bases). The CDR3 runs 15 residues. The V end was cut by 0 bases, the J end by 5 bases, with 11 bases between. In germline, CDR1 is SGHNT, CDR2 YYREEE (reference sequence). As DNA, the CDR3 is TGTGCCAGCAGCTTGGAAGTCGCGGGAACCGGGGAGCTGTTTTTT. Translation: CASSLEVAGTGELFF.

This clone is a singleton in its sample. This chain joins TRBV27 and TRBJ2-5; unclear D gene. CDR1 MNHEY and CDR2 SMNVEV come from the germline V gene (reference sequence). This CDR3 has 13 amino acids. Deletions cut 5 bases from V and 0 bases from J, with 7 bases between. The CDR3: CASSNANQETQYF. CDR3 in DNA: TGTGCCAGCAGTAACGCCAACCAAGAGACCCAGTACTTC.

J is TRBJ2-3 and V is TRBV4-3; no definite D call. With 0 bases removed from V and 2 bases from J, the gap between germline ends came to 9 bases. The CDR3 has 15 amino acids. Germline V CDR1 and CDR2: LGHNA, YSLEER. The DNA for the CDR3 is TGCGCCAGCAGCCAAGATTGGGCGGCCACAGATACGCAGTATTTT. Residues: CASSQDWAATDTQYF.

The table lists this clone with a count of one. The CDR3 sequence: CASSFRTAMNTEAFF. The CDR3 nucleotides are TGTGCCAGCAGCTTTCGGACAGCAATGAACACTGAAGCTTTCTTT. V and J are TRBV11-3 and TRBJ1-1; maybe TRBD1 (6 bases). This CDR3 has 15 amino acids. The V gene's germline CDR1 is SGHNT and CDR2 YENEEA. Trimming left V 3 bases short and J 0 bases short, with 11 bases between.

The chain combines TRBV30 with TRBJ1-4; 7 bases line up with TRBD1. Germline V gives CDR1 GTSNPN, CDR2 SVGIG (reference sequence). CDR3 length equals 13 residues. Trimming at V came to 0 bases and at J to 6 bases, leaving 1 base not matched to a gene. The CDR3 DNA is TGTGCCTGGAGTGTACAGGGGTATGAAAAACTGTTTTTT. Protein sequence: CAWSVQGYEKLFF.